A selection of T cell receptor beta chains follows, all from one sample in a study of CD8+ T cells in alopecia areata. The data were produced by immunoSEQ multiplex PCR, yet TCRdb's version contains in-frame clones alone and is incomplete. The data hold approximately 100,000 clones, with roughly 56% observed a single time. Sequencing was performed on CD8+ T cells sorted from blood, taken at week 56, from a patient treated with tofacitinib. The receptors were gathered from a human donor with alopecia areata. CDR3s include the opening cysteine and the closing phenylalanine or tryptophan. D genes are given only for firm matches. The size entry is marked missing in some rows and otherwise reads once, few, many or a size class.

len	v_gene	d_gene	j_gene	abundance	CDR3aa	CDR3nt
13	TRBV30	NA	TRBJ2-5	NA	CAWSVWEQETQYF	TGTGCCTGGAGTGTCTGGGAGCAAGAGACCCAGTACTTC
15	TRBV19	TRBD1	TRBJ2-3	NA	CASSKTGGLADTQYF	TGTGCCAGTAGTAAGACAGGGGGCCTGGCAGATACGCAGTATTTT
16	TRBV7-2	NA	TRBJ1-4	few	CASSTQGWATNEKLFF	TGTGCCAGCAGCACCCAAGGGTGGGCGACTAATGAAAAACTGTTTTTT
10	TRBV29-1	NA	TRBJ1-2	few	CSVVGSGYTF	TGCAGCGTTGTTGGCAGTGGCTACACCTTC
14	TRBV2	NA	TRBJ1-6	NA	CAIDSGTDNSPLHF	TGTGCCATCGACTCCGGGACCGATAATTCACCCCTCCACTTT
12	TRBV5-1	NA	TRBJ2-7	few	CASSHKFDEQYF	TGCGCCAGCAGCCATAAATTCGACGAGCAGTACTTC
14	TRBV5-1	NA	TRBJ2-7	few	CASSPGMGAYEQYF	TGCGCCAGCAGCCCCGGGATGGGGGCCTACGAGCAGTACTTC
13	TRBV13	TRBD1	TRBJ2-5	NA	CASSLYRGETQYF	TGTGCCAGCAGCTTATACAGGGGTGAGACCCAGTACTTC
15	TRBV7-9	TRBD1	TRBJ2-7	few	CASSHRDRPTYEQYF	TGTGCCAGCAGCCACCGGGACAGACCCACCTACGAGCAGTACTTC
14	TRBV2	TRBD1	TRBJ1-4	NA	CASSEPGGWEKLFF	TGTGCCAGCAGTGAACCAGGGGGCTGGGAAAAACTGTTTTTT
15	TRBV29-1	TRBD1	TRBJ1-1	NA	CSVEPGTGGYTEAFF	TGCAGCGTTGAGCCCGGGACAGGGGGGTACACTGAAGCTTTCTTT